This entry describes one T cell receptor beta chain. Its antigen remains unidentified. The sample is drawn from a study of CD8 T cells in Susac syndrome. Study results and caveats: The CD4+ T cell repertoires, which came from Susac syndrome patients, showed no sign of clonal expansion. As the study acknowledged, the number of individuals in its TCR sequencing and HLA analysis was relatively small.

Random hexamers were used to reverse transcribe an amount of about 0.45 to 1 ug RNA. An immunoSEQ multiplex PCR amplified TCR beta CDR3 over 54 Vbeta and 13 Jbeta. TCRdb itself ran the immunoSEQ multiplex PCR reads through MiXCR, one entry per CDR3 protein. The sample shows 55,000 to 80,000 distinct CDR3 sequences, 93% of them seen only once. This CDR3 spans 14 amino acids. From germline, CDR1 is DFQATT and CDR2 SNEGSKA (reference sequence). The V end was cut by 1 base, the J end by 2 bases, with 10 bases between. The sequence was collected from a human donor with Susac syndrome. The sequenced sample consisted of CD4+ T cells from PBMCs. The chain has TRBV20-1 and TRBJ2-3; D is uncertain. The CDR3 spells CSARARASTDTQYF. The DNA for the CDR3 is TGCAGTGCTAGAGCTAGGGCTTCCACAGATACGCAGTATTTT.